This T cell receptor (beta chain) was profiled in a study of T cell repertoires in cytomegalovirus infection. Study-wide context: Recently identified HLA-C-restricted CMV epitopes were used, and well-studied HLA-B-restricted CMV epitopes were used as well. Public TCR beta signatures indicated both CMV infection and matching HLA type. Study-wide results and limits: Summed frequency of public TCR beta families distinguished CMV carriers with the relevant HLA. CMV-specific HLA-C-restricted TCR beta clonotypes dominated the ex vivo response.

A note on this clonotype: Its antigen is not identified.

The CDR3 has 15 amino acids. CDR1 and CDR2 (germline): SGHVS, FQNEAQ. After removal of 4 bases from V and 2 bases from J, the junction contained 6 bases not matched to a gene. TCRdb reprocessed the reads via MiXCR and lists one record per CDR3 protein. This sample has about 110,000 distinct CDR3 sequences, with under 50% found just once. This sample comprised CD8+ T cells from cultured PBMCs, obtained from culture after CMV antigen stimulation. The clonotype comes from a human donor in good health (CMV status not recorded). Some clones in this sample may be carry-over from other donors' samples. The J gene is TRBJ2-5, the V gene TRBV7-8, with TRBD2 matching over 8 bases. The CDR3 spells CASSSGLAAQETQYF. Written as DNA, the CDR3 is TGTGCCAGCAGCTCTGGACTAGCAGCACAAGAGACCCAGTACTTC.